One and the same sample provided the 20 T cell receptor beta chains below, sequenced in a study of T cell responses to AZD1222 COVID-19 vaccine. TCRdb keeps only in-frame clones here, not all; method: immunoSEQ multiplex PCR. The sample includes some 130,000 clones, 80% to 90% of them seen just once. The material was peripheral blood, obtained on day 0 of AZD1222 vaccination. Receptor source: an adult in good health.

This CDR3 reads CASSLAGNEAFF. The CDR3 DNA is TGTGCCAGCAGTTTGGCCGGAAATGAAGCTTTCTTT. The J gene is TRBJ1-1, the V gene TRBV2; D is unresolved. Germline values: CDR1 SNHLY, CDR2 FYNNEI. The CDR3 covers 12 residues. Trimming cost V 5 bases and J 7 bases, with 11 bases left between them.

This chain connects TRBV28 to TRBJ1-2; 8 bases match TRBD1. The CDR3 contains 14 residues. Germline V gene lookup returns CDR1 MDHEN and CDR2 SYDVKM. V gave up 2 bases and J gave up 6 bases; unmatched junction bases: 5. The CDR3 spells CASSLPGQEDGYTF. The DNA for the CDR3 is TGTGCCAGCAGTTTACCGGGACAGGAGGATGGCTACACCTTC.

This clone was recorded once. The V and J genes are TRBV7-8 and TRBJ2-7, with 7 bases fitting TRBD1. The CDR3 length is 15 residues. Germline lookup yields CDR1 SGHVS and CDR2 FQNEAQ. The V gene end was trimmed by 5 bases and the J gene end by 4 bases; junction bases not matched to a gene: 11. The CDR3 DNA follows: TGTGCCAGCAGCCCCCGACAGGGTGAGGGATACGAGCAGTACTTC. This sequence encodes CASSPRQGEGYEQYF.

The rearrangement uses TRBV2 and TRBJ2-7; D perhaps matches TRBD1 (6 bases). The V end was cut by 1 base, the J end by 3 bases, with 7 bases between. There are 13 residues in the CDR3. The germline V gene has CDR1 SNHLY and CDR2 FYNNEI. For the CDR3, the DNA is TGTGCCAGCAGTGAAGAGGACAGCTACGAGCAGTACTTC. Translating it yields CASSEEDSYEQYF.

This sequence joins TRBV3-1 (or the pseudogene TRBV3-2) and TRBJ2-3; 9 bases are shared with TRBD2. CDR3 length: 13 amino acids. Germline V gives CDR1 LGHDT, CDR2 YNNKEL (reference sequence). The junction had 2 bases not matched to a gene; V was cut back by 4 bases and J by 6 bases. The CDR3 nucleotides read TGTGCCAGCAGCCTCGGACTAGCGGATACGCAGTATTTT. Protein product: CASSLGLADTQYF.

CDR3 region: CAWTRGGLTEAFF. The CDR3 DNA sequence: TGTGCCTGGACAAGGGGCGGGTTGACTGAAGCTTTCTTT. The rearrangement joins TRBV30 to TRBJ1-1, with a weak D call TRBD1 (5 bases). The CDR3 is made up of 13 amino acids. Germline CDR1 GTSNPN, CDR2 SVGIG (reference sequence). Deletions cut 4 bases from V and 5 bases from J, with 14 bases between.

The genes are TRBV29-1 and TRBJ2-1, with D possibly called TRBD1 or TRBD2 (5 bases each). The V end lost 7 bases, the J end lost 2 bases, and 12 bases lay between the germline ends. CDR3 size: 13 residues. CDR1 is SQVTM and CDR2 is ANQGSEA in the germline V gene. The CDR3 DNA reads TGCAGCGCCGGGGCAAGGCCCTACAATGAGCAGTTCTTC. This sequence encodes CSAGARPYNEQFF.

The chain joins TRBV7-2 to TRBJ2-1, with 8 bases aligning to TRBD2. V shed 5 bases, J shed 5 bases, and the junction held 8 bases outside the gene matches. The germline V gene encodes CDR1 SGHTA and CDR2 FQGNSA. The CDR3 spans 15 residues. CDR3 sequence: CASSLRSGGDNEQFF. The CDR3 DNA reads as TGTGCCAGCAGCCTCCGGTCGGGAGGGGACAATGAGCAGTTCTTC.

This clone was detected only a few times. The chain combines TRBV5-1 with TRBJ2-1; the match to TRBD2 covers 10 bases. The V segment lost 0 bases and the J segment 3 bases; nucleotides outside the gene matches: 9. CDR1 and CDR2 from the germline V gene are SGHRS and YFSETQ. CDR3 length: 18 residues. CDR3 loop: CASSLAGASGRGYNEQFF. The CDR3 DNA reads as TGCGCCAGCAGCTTGGCCGGGGCTAGCGGGAGAGGCTACAATGAGCAGTTCTTC.

V and J are TRBV20-1 and TRBJ2-5, with TRBD2 matching over 15 bases. Per the germline V gene, CDR1 is DFQATT and CDR2 is SNEGSKA (reference sequence). V trimming: 3 bases; J trimming: 1 base; junction bases outside the gene matches: 6. This CDR3 is built from 17 residues. CDR3 sequence: CSASGGLAGGLQETQYF. CDR3 coding DNA: TGCAGTGCTAGTGGGGGACTAGCGGGAGGACTCCAAGAGACCCAGTACTTC.

This rearrangement joins TRBV20-1 to TRBJ1-1, with D perhaps TRBD1 (5 bases). V was trimmed by 3 bases and J by 1 base, leaving 18 bases between them. The CDR3 is 16 residues long. CDR1 is DFQATT and CDR2 is SNEGSKA in the germline V gene (reference sequence). The CDR3 spells CSASPAGGRSNTEAFF. The DNA of the CDR3 is TGCAGTGCTAGTCCGGCCGGGGGGAGGTCGAACACTGAAGCTTTCTTT.

The V call is TRBV7-2, the J call TRBJ2-5; 8 bases fit TRBD2. Looked up from germline, CDR1 is SGHTA and CDR2 is FQGNSA. The V segment lost 5 bases and the J segment 5 bases; nucleotides outside the gene matches: 16. The CDR3 consists of 17 residues. The CDR3 sequence is CASSPRRLARVGETQYF. CDR3 bases: TGTGCCAGCAGCCCGCGCCGACTAGCGCGAGTGGGGGAGACCCAGTACTTC.

The chain has TRBV19 and TRBJ1-5, with a weak D call TRBD1 (5 bases). Germline CDR1 reads LNHDA; CDR2 reads SQIVND (reference sequence). Trimming took off 8 bases at V and 5 bases at J, with 19 bases between the two ends. The CDR3 contains 15 residues. The CDR3 here is CASSLEGLGDQPQHF. CDR3 bases: TGTGCCAGTTCCCTTGAGGGCTTGGGGGATCAGCCCCAGCATTTT.

The V gene is TRBV5-6, the J gene TRBJ2-7; 7 bases are shared with TRBD2. Germline CDR1 SGHDT, CDR2 YYEEEE. J lost 7 bases, V lost 4 bases, and 8 bases had no gene match. CDR3 length: 13 amino acids. CDR3 bases: TGTGCCAGCAGCCTCGGACTAGGATGGGAGCAGTACTTC. This gives the protein CASSLGLGWEQYF.

CDR3 in DNA: TGTGCCAGCAGCCTTGGACAGGGGGCGAGGGCCCTCCACTTT. Amino acid sequence: CASSLGQGARALHF. The chain has TRBV3-1 (or the pseudogene TRBV3-2) and TRBJ1-6; 11 bases fit TRBD1. Germline trimming cut 4 bases from V and 14 bases from J; bases unmatched to any gene: 7. There are 14 residues in the CDR3. Germline assignment: CDR1 LGHDT and CDR2 YNNKEL (reference sequence).

The chain recombines TRBV10-3 with TRBJ1-2, with 8 bases fitting TRBD1. CDR1 ENHRY and CDR2 SYGVKD come from the germline V gene. V dropped 11 bases and J dropped 2; count of bases not matched to a gene: 7. The CDR3 is 13 amino acids. The CDR3 nucleotides read TGTGCCGTCGGACAGGGCTTGAACTATGGCTACACCTTC. It codes for CAVGQGLNYGYTF.

This clone was observed a single time. This chain uses TRBV11-2 with TRBJ1-1, with D possibly being TRBD1 (5 bases). Looked up from germline, CDR1 is SGHAT and CDR2 is FQNNGV. The CDR3 is made up of 15 amino acids. The V end was cut by 0 bases, the J end by 5 bases, with 13 bases between. CDR3 amino acids: CASSLERRRGTEAFF. CDR3 bases: TGTGCCAGCAGCTTAGAACGCCGGAGGGGTACTGAAGCTTTCTTT.

This chain links TRBV28 with TRBJ2-7; 10 nucleotides agree with TRBD2. V shed 6 bases, J shed 2 bases, and the junction held 10 bases outside the gene matches. The CDR3 is made up of 16 amino acids. Germline CDR1 reads MDHEN; CDR2 reads SYDVKM. For the CDR3, the DNA is TGTGCCAGCAGCGATAACAGCGGGAGGGACGCCTACGAGCAGTACTTC. Encoded protein: CASSDNSGRDAYEQYF.

The chain carries TRBV3-1 (or the pseudogene TRBV3-2) and TRBJ2-5; the D gene is possibly TRBD1 (6 bases). Germline loops: CDR1 LGHDT, CDR2 YNNKEL (reference sequence). The CDR3 has 15 amino acids. Between the trimmed V and J ends, which lost 1 base and 3 bases, there was a span of 12 bases. CDR3 sequence (DNA): TGTGCCAGCAGCCAAGCGGCCGGGACAAAAGAGACCCAGTACTTC. Its translation is CASSQAAGTKETQYF.

The chain combines TRBV7-2 with TRBJ2-1; TRBD2 matches at 11 bases. With 5 bases clipped from V and 5 bases from J, the junction kept 14 bases outside the gene matches. Germline CDR1 is SGHTA and CDR2 is FQGNSA. CDR3 length: 18 residues. The CDR3 DNA reads TGTGCCAGCAGCCCTAGACGTACGGGGACTAGCGGAAACAATGAGCAGTTCTTC. As protein: CASSPRRTGTSGNNEQFF. Looking up the rest from reference TRBV7-2 and TRBJ2-1 gives the full variable domain: GAGVSQSPSNKVTEKGKDVELRCDPISGHTALYWYRQSLGQGLEFLIYFQGNSAPDKSGLPSDRFSAERTGGSVSTLTIQRTQQEDSAVYLCASSPRRTGTSGNNEQFFGPGTRLTVL.